A single sample gave rise to the 3 T cell receptor beta chains below, sequenced in a study of CD8 T cells in ankylosing spondylitis (dated by TCRdb to between 2016 and 2019). The library was generated by 5' RACE. The instrument given in TCRdb is Illumina HiSeq 2500. TCRdb passed the public sequencing reads through fastp at Q25 and MiXCR, retaining productive beta sequences. One record per CDR3 amino acid sequence lists the most common genes and DNA. Here the sample has fewer than 250,000 distinct CDR3 sequences; roughly a tenth occur a single time. The ten largest clones capture roughly 2.5% of the sample. The sample consisted of blood, either unsorted or a sorted T cell fraction (not recorded which). The receptors originated from a male donor with ankylosing spondylitis or in good health (not recorded which).

V usage is TRBV4-1 and J usage is TRBJ1-5, with a possible D match to TRBD1 (6 bases). Trimming cost V 4 bases and J 2 bases, with 12 bases left between them. Germline lookup yields CDR1 MGHRA and CDR2 YSYEKL. The CDR3 loop spans 15 amino acids. The CDR3 DNA sequence: TGCGCCAGCAGCCGGGGGCAAACAGGCAATCAGCCCCAGCATTTT. Translating gives CASSRGQTGNQPQHF.

This clonotype was seen repeatedly, ten times or more. This chain uses TRBV25-1 with TRBJ1-2; the D is unclear. The germline V gene has CDR1 MGHDK and CDR2 SYGVNS. The ends were cut back, 1 base at V and 6 bases at J, with 6 bases in the middle. The CDR3 covers 12 residues. CDR3 loop: CASSESGNGYTF. The CDR3 bases are TGTGCCAGCAGTGAATCTGGGAATGGCTACACCTTC.

V gene TRBV12-5 combines with J gene TRBJ2-1; no clear D gene. This CDR3 has 14 amino acids. CDR1 and CDR2 (germline): LGHNT, FRNRAP. Trimming pared 6 bases from V and 9 bases from J, leaving 18 bases between. The CDR3 sequence is CASGLGQGFGEQFF. The CDR3 DNA reads TGTGCTAGTGGCCTGGGTCAAGGGTTCGGTGAGCAGTTCTTC.